The entry below describes one T cell receptor beta chain. The assay was immunoSEQ multiplex PCR, and TCRdb's table has in-frame clones only and misses some. The data show around 100,000 clones, with over 75% seen just once and around 0.79% held by the top ten. This entry is derived from a study of T cell changes during pregnancy in multiple sclerosis. V lost 5 bases, J lost 1 base, and 4 bases stayed unmatched. Germline loops: CDR1 LNHDA, CDR2 SQIVND (reference sequence). The length of the CDR3 is 15 residues. This TCR was recovered from a female donor in good health, enrolled as a control in a pregnancy study. The chain has TRBV19 and TRBJ2-2; 7 bases agree with TRBD2. The sequencing used peripheral blood, collected in the second trimester of pregnancy. The CDR3 DNA is TGTGCCAGTAGTCGGCTAGCGGTGAACACCGGGGAGCTGTTTTTT. It translates to CASSRLAVNTGELFF.